What follows are 10 T cell receptor beta chains derived from one specimen sequenced in a study of T cells after yellow fever vaccination. Each CDR3 protein is one row after TCRdb ran MiXCR on the 5' RACE reads. The table lists 300,000 to 400,000 distinct CDR3 sequences, roughly 8.7% of them singletons. This specimen was PBMCs, taken on the day of the first yellow fever vaccination. Every receptor here comes from a man between 18 and 35 years old who received the YFV17D yellow fever vaccine.

This clonotype has ten or more counts. The CDR3 DNA reads TGCGCCAGCAGCCAAGATGGAAGGGTAAAGCTGTTTTTT. As protein: CASSQDGRVKLFF. The chain couples TRBV4-3 to TRBJ2-2; unclear D gene. Germline lookup yields CDR1 LGHNA and CDR2 YSLEER. V dropped 0 bases and J dropped 12 bases, with 11 bases sitting between them. The CDR3 is 13 amino acids.

In this sample, this clonotype turned up a few times. The chain is built from TRBV5-1 and TRBJ2-1, with 7 bases identical to TRBD1. In germline, CDR1 is SGHRS, CDR2 YFSETQ. V shed 0 bases, J shed 0 bases, and the junction held 6 bases outside the gene matches. The CDR3 is 17 residues long. CDR3 nucleotide sequence: TGCGCCAGCAGCTTGGGACAGGGAACAGGCTCCTACAATGAGCAGTTCTTC. This codes for CASSLGQGTGSYNEQFF.

This clonotype was seen more than once but under ten times. The genes are TRBV5-1 and TRBJ1-2; 7 nucleotides agree with TRBD1. After removal of 4 bases from V and 4 bases from J, the junction contained 10 bases not matched to a gene. Germline V lookup: CDR1 SGHRS, CDR2 YFSETQ. The CDR3 extends over 15 amino acids. The CDR3, as DNA: TGCGCCAGCAGCCTTGGACAGGAGAGGCCCTATGGCTACACCTTC. Translated, it gives CASSLGQERPYGYTF.

This clonotype occurred a few times. This chain joins TRBV5-4 and TRBJ1-2, with a tentative D call TRBD1 (6 bases). The CDR3 extends over 17 amino acids. Germline V lookup: CDR1 SGHNT, CDR2 YYREEE (reference sequence). Between the trimmed V and J ends, which lost 0 bases and 0 bases, there was a span of 15 bases. The CDR3 region is CASSLAGTPLTNYGYTF. The CDR3 nucleotides read TGTGCCAGCAGCTTGGCCGGGACACCCTTAACTAACTATGGCTACACCTTC.

The chain employs TRBV10-3 and TRBJ2-7; D not resolved. The CDR3 runs 12 residues. From germline, CDR1 is ENHRY and CDR2 SYGVKD. V lost 0 bases, J lost 6 bases, and 6 bases lay in between. CDR3 protein: CAISESRSEQYV. CDR3 nucleotide sequence: TGTGCCATCAGTGAGTCGAGGAGCGAGCAGTACGTC.

The table lists this clonotype with many counts. This chain uses TRBV12-3 or TRBV12-4 with TRBJ2-7; 11 bases agree with TRBD1. The CDR3 sequence is 14 residues long. The junction had 2 bases not matched to a gene; V was cut back by 4 bases and J by 3 bases. The CDR3 nucleotides read TGTGCCAGCAGTTCGGGGACAGGGGGCTACGAGCAGTACTTC. Amino acid sequence: CASSSGTGGYEQYF.

The rearrangement joins TRBV5-1 to TRBJ1-5; D remains unclear. The germline V and J ends were trimmed by 0 bases and 6 bases, with 7 bases remaining between them. The CDR3 totals 13 residues. CDR1 is SGHRS and CDR2 is YFSETQ in the germline V gene. The CDR3 loop reads CASSLDGSQPQHF. The CDR3 region has the DNA TGCGCCAGCAGCTTGGATGGGAGTCAGCCCCAGCATTTT.

V gene TRBV4-3 combines with J gene TRBJ1-6; D gene ambiguous. CDR3 length: 16 residues. The germline V gene encodes CDR1 LGHNA and CDR2 YSLEER. V shed 0 bases and J shed 7 bases, with 13 bases lying between them. In nucleotides, the CDR3 is TGCGCCAGCAGCCAAGAAAGTGGGGTTAACAATTCACCCCTCCACTTT. It is translated as CASSQESGVNNSPLHF.

The genes are TRBV3-1 and TRBJ2-3; no firm D call. Germline V gene data show CDR1 as LGHDT and CDR2 as YNNKEL (reference sequence). This CDR3 spans 15 amino acids. Trimming took 1 base from V and 0 from J, leaving 8 bases between them. DNA of the CDR3: TGTGCCAGCAGCCAAGGCACAACTAGCACAGATACGCAGTATTTT. Residues: CASSQGTTSTDTQYF.

This clonotype was seen repeatedly, ten times or more. The chain employs TRBV5-1 and TRBJ2-3; 11 bases agree with TRBD2. Germline CDR1 and CDR2: SGHRS and YFSETQ. There are 14 residues in the CDR3. The V and J ends lost 3 bases and 6 bases, in that order; junction bases with no gene match: 3. CDR3 coding DNA: TGCGCCAGCAGCTCTACTAGCGGGGGCGATACGCAGTATTTT. This codes for CASSSTSGGDTQYF.